This is a list of T cell receptor beta chains from one sample in a study of blood T cell repertoires in COVID-19. Repertoires were generated with immunoSEQ multiplex PCR, while TCRdb's copy carries only in-frame clones and drops some. The data hold tens of thousands of clones, with 70% to 90% observed a single time. Sequenced: peripheral blood. The receptors come from a woman aged 55-70 years with acute or convalescent COVID-19. The CDR3 runs from the conserved cysteine through the conserved F or W. D genes are given only for firm matches. Size tells how often a clone was seen (once, few, many) or the class of an expanded clone, and some rows leave it out.

CDR3 length	D gene	J gene	clone size	V gene	CDR3 protein	CDR3 DNA
14	-	TRBJ1-1	-	TRBV6-5	CASSYKGQNTEAFF	TGTGCCAGCAGTTACAAGGGACAGAACACTGAAGCTTTCTTT
16	TRBD1	TRBJ1-2	-	TRBV6-5	CASSYSRGGGNYGYTF	TGTGCCAGCAGTTACTCGAGAGGGGGCGGTAACTATGGCTACACCTTC
14	-	TRBJ1-2	-	TRBV5-4	CASSLAAGYYGYTF	TGTGCCAGCAGCTTGGCCGCGGGATACTATGGCTACACCTTC
16	-	TRBJ1-5	-	TRBV2	CASSRSGVSSNQPQHF	TGTGCCAGCAGTAGGTCAGGGGTATCAAGCAATCAGCCCCAGCATTTT
15	-	TRBJ1-5	-	TRBV7-2	CASTWGGHSNQPQHF	TGTGCCAGCACCTGGGGGGGTCATAGCAATCAGCCCCAGCATTTT
14	-	TRBJ1-1	-	TRBV5-1	CASSLAGQGTEAFF	TGCGCCAGCAGCTTGGCCGGGCAGGGTACTGAAGCTTTCTTT
16	-	TRBJ1-2	-	TRBV30	CAWSNYQSGSHYGYTF	TGTGCCTGGAGCAATTACCAGTCAGGGTCGCACTATGGCTACACCTTC
13	TRBD1	TRBJ1-1	-	TRBV19	CASQRTGRTEAFF	TGTGCCAGCCAAAGGACAGGGCGTACTGAAGCTTTCTTT
16	TRBD2	TRBJ2-5	-	TRBV24-1	CATSASSGGLQETQYF	TGTGCCACCAGTGCGAGTAGCGGGGGCCTACAAGAGACCCAGTACTTC
14	-	TRBJ2-3	-	TRBV4-2	CASSEGTSTDTQYF	TGTGCCAGCAGCGAGGGGACTAGCACAGATACGCAGTATTTT
14	-	TRBJ2-7	once	TRBV6-5	CASSAGTFIYEQYF	TGTGCCAGCAGCGCCGGGACATTCATCTACGAGCAGTACTTC
15	-	TRBJ1-5	-	TRBV5-1	CASSLDRDPNQPQHF	TGCGCCAGCAGCTTGGACAGGGACCCCAATCAGCCCCAGCATTTT
15	-	TRBJ1-1	-	TRBV5-1	CASSTINRVNTEAFF	TGCGCCAGCAGCACCATAAACAGGGTGAACACTGAAGCTTTCTTT
13	-	TRBJ1-2	-	TRBV3-1/TRBV3-2	CASSQEGRGGYTF	TGTGCCAGCAGCCAAGAAGGCAGGGGTGGCTACACCTTC
13	-	TRBJ2-1	few	TRBV3-1/TRBV3-2	CASSLGGDNEQFF	TGTGCCAGCAGCCTTGGTGGAGACAATGAGCAGTTCTTC
14	-	TRBJ1-3	-	TRBV30	CAWSPRSSGNTIYF	TGTGCCTGGAGTCCTCGGAGCTCTGGAAACACCATATATTTT
14	-	TRBJ2-1	once	TRBV7-2	CASSLEGRTDLLIF	TGTGCCAGCAGCTTAGAGGGGAGGACGGATTTGTTGATCTTC
15	TRBD1	TRBJ1-5	-	TRBV2	CASSLDRASNQPQHF	TGTGCCAGCAGCCTGGACAGGGCTAGCAATCAGCCCCAGCATTTT
12	-	TRBJ2-1	-	TRBV30	CAWCYTEDEQFF	TGTGCCTGGTGCTATACAGAAGATGAGCAGTTCTTC
14	-	TRBJ1-1	-	TRBV9	CASRDNRVNTEAFF	TGTGCCAGCAGGGATAACAGGGTGAACACTGAAGCTTTCTTT
13	-	TRBJ2-7	-	TRBV19	CASASYKSGEQYF	TGTGCCAGTGCGAGTTATAAATCCGGCGAGCAGTACTTC
14	-	TRBJ2-2	-	TRBV2	CASSAQGKLGELFF	TGTGCCAGCAGTGCGCAGGGGAAGCTCGGGGAGCTGTTTTTT
15	TRBD1	TRBJ2-2	-	TRBV6-1	CASSEGTGYAGELFF	TGTGCCAGCAGTGAAGGGACAGGGTATGCCGGGGAGCTGTTTTTT
15	-	TRBJ1-5	few	TRBV5-1	CASSLAWGAGQPQHF	TGCGCCAGCAGCTTGGCCTGGGGCGCCGGCCAGCCCCAGCATTTT